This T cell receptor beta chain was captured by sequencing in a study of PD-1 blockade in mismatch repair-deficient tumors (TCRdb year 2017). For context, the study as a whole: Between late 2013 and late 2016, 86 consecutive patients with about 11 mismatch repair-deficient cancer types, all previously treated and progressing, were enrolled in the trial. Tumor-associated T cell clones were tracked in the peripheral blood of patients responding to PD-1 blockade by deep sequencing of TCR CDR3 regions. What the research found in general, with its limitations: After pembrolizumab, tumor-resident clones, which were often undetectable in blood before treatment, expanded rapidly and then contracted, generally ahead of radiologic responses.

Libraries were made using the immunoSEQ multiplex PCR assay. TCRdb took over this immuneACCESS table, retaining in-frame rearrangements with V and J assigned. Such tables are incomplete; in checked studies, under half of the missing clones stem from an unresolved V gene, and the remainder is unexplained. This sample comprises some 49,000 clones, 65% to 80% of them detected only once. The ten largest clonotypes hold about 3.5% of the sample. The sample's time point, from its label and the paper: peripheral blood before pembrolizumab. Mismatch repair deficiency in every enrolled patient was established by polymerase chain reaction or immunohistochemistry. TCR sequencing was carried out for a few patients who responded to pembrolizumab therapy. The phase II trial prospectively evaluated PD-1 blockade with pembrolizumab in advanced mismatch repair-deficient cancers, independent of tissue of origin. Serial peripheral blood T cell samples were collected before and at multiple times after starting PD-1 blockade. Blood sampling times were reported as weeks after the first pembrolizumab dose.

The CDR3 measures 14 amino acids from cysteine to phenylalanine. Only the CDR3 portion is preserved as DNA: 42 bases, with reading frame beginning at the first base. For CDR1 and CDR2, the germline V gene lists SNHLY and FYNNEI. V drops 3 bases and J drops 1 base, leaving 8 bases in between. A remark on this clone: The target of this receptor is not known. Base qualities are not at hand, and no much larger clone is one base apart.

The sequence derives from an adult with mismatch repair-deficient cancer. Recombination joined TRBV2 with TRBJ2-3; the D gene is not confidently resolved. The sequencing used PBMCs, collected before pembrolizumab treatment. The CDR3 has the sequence CASSDPTRTDTQYF. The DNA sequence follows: TGTGCCAGCAGTGATCCAACGCGCACAGATACGCAGTATTTT.